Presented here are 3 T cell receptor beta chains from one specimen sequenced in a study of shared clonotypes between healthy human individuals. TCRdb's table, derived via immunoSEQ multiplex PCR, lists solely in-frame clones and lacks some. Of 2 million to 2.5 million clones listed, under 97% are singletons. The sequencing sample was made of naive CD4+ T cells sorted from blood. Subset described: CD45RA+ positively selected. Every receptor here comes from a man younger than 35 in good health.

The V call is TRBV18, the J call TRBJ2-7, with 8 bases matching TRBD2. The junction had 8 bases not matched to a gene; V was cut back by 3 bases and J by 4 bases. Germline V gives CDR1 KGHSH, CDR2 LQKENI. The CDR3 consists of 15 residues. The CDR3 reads CASSPGQRELYEQYF. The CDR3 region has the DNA TGTGCCAGCTCACCGGGGCAGCGGGAGTTATACGAGCAGTACTTC.

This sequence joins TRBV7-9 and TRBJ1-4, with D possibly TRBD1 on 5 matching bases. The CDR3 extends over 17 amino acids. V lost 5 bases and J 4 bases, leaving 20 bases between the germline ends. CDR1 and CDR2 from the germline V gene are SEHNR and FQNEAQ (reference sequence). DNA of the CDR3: TGTGCCAGCAGCCGGAACATTGGGGACGTCCTTAATGAAAAACTGTTTTTT. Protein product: CASSRNIGDVLNEKLFF.

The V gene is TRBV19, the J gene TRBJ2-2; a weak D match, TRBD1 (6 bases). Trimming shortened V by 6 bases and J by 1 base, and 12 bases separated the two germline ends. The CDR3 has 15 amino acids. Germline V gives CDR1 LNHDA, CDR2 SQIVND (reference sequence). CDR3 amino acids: CASRTGTQNTGELFF. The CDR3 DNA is TGTGCCAGTAGAACCGGGACACAGAACACCGGGGAGCTGTTTTTT.